Only a few counts were recorded for the clone carrying this T cell receptor (beta chain). The antigen is undetermined. TCRdb's copy holds only in-frame clones and misses some; the assay was immunoSEQ multiplex PCR. The repertoire has 1,900 or so clones, under 20% of them found once; the top ten carry around 15%. This sample was included in a study of T cells in localized non-small cell lung cancer. Study observations and caveats: Uninvolved adjacent lung showed peak T cell clonality, exceeding tumor. Without multi-region sequencing, intratumor heterogeneity could not be excluded. Within adjacent lung there appeared a median around 57 of the top 100 tumor clones. Greater T cell density in blood accompanied longer overall survival.

The receptor was isolated from a male donor aged 60 or older with stage I lung adenocarcinoma. Sequences were derived from lung tumor tissue, sampled before any cancer treatment.

The CDR3 bases are TGTGCCAGCAGCTTAAATCGGGCTGCGAACACCGGGGAGCTGTTTTTT. Translating it yields CASSLNRAANTGELFF. The rearrangement joins TRBV11-3 to TRBJ2-2; no reliable D call. Between the trimmed V and J ends, which lost 2 bases and 0 bases, there was a span of 10 bases. The CDR3 runs 16 residues. Germline CDR1 is SGHNT and CDR2 is YENEEA.